Below, 14 T cell receptor beta chains from the same sample are listed, as sequenced in a study of T cells in Graves' hyperthyroidism and ophthalmopathy (dated 2019 in TCRdb). Library preparation used multiplex PCR. The instrument given in TCRdb is Illumina HiSeq 2000. The TCR beta CDR3 regions were amplified from the RNA transcripts. The TCR CDR3 was subjected to a first round of RT-PCR using the HTBI primer set and the Qiagen OneStep RT-PCR kit. TCRdb handled the public reads itself, with Q25 trimming in fastp and clone calling in MiXCR, and kept productive beta chains. Every entry covers one CDR3 protein and lists the most common genes and DNA from its rows. The sample table contains more than 500,000 distinct CDR3 sequences; only one count was recorded for approximately 49% of them. The ten largest clonotypes hold about 43% of the sample. The sequencing input was peripheral blood or thyroid tissue (not recorded which). The source of these receptors is an adult woman with Graves' disease, either hyperthyroidism or ophthalmopathy (not recorded which).

This clonotype was counted ten times or more. The chain recombines TRBV29-1 with TRBJ1-5; tentative D call: TRBD1 (6 bases). The germline CDR1 and CDR2 sequences are SQVTM and ANQGSEA. CDR3 size: 20 residues. V was clipped by 8 bases and J by 0 bases, with 32 bases between them. CDR3 loop: CSIFAPLEGRGSYSNQPQHF. In nucleotides, the CDR3 is TGCAGCATCTTTGCGCCTCTCGAGGGCAGGGGTTCCTATAGCAATCAGCCCCAGCATTTT.

This chain connects TRBV24-1 to TRBJ1-2; the match to TRBD1 covers 7 bases. Trimming at V came to 6 bases and at J to 2 bases, leaving 8 bases not matched to a gene. This CDR3 contains 15 residues. The germline CDR1 and CDR2 sequences are KGHDR and SFDVKD. The CDR3 loop is CATSTLRGPNYGYTF. The CDR3 nucleotides read TGTGCCACCAGTACCCTGAGGGGGCCCAACTATGGCTACACCTTC.

The gene calls are TRBV29-1 and TRBJ1-1, with D unresolved. Germline assignment: CDR1 SQVTM and CDR2 ANQGSEA. This CDR3 has 11 amino acids. Trimming removed 8 bases at V and 1 base at J, with 8 bases between. In DNA, the CDR3 is TGCAGCAGTGCACAGAACACTGAAGCTTTCTTT. It encodes CSSAQNTEAFF. Looking up the rest from reference TRBV29-1 and TRBJ1-1 gives the full variable domain: SAVISQKPSRDICQRGTSLTIQCQVDSQVTMMFWYRQQPGQSLTLIATANQGSEATYESGFVIDKFPISRPNLTFSTLTVSNMSPEDSSIYLCSSAQNTEAFFGQGTRLTVV.

This clonotype came up many times. The rearrangement joins TRBV2 to TRBJ1-2; D ambiguous. The CDR3 contains 12 residues. CDR1 is SNHLY, CDR2 FYNNEI, per germline. Trimming removed 6 bases at V and 6 bases at J, with 11 bases between. The DNA of the CDR3 is TGTGCCAGCAGCCTACAAGGGAATGGCTACACCTTC. As protein: CASSLQGNGYTF.

The CDR3 protein is CSATRPRGSGEMQTQYF. The CDR3 DNA reads as TGCAGTGCAACCCGCCCTAGAGGTTCAGGGGAGATGCAGACCCAGTACTTC. The chain couples TRBV20-1 to TRBJ2-5, with a weak D call TRBD1 (6 bases). Germline assignment: CDR1 DFQATT and CDR2 SNEGSKA (reference sequence). V was shortened by 6 bases and J by 6 bases, with 29 bases between the two germline ends. The CDR3 extends over 17 amino acids.

The chain links TRBV29-1 to TRBJ2-5, with D tentatively TRBD2 (5 bases). The CDR3 contains 15 residues. Per germline, CDR1 SQVTM and CDR2 ANQGSEA. V dropped 7 bases and J dropped 4 bases, with 22 bases sitting between them. The CDR3 bases are TGCAGCGCCAGCAGCTTGGTAGTGGGAGCAGAGACCCAGTACTTC. It is translated as CSASSLVVGAETQYF.

This clonotype occurred a few times. The J gene is TRBJ2-7, the V gene TRBV28; 12 positions match TRBD2. The V segment lost 6 bases and the J segment 5 bases; nucleotides outside the gene matches: 5. There are 14 residues in the CDR3. Germline V gene lookup returns CDR1 MDHEN and CDR2 SYDVKM. This CDR3 is CASRGTSGFHEQYF. For the CDR3, the DNA is TGTGCCAGCAGGGGGACTAGCGGGTTCCACGAGCAGTACTTC.

This clonotype was observed at least ten times. This chain uses TRBV7-8 with TRBJ2-7; 8 bases match TRBD1. The CDR3 runs to 16 residues. The V gene end was trimmed by 1 base and the J gene end by 4 bases; junction bases not matched to a gene: 9. The germline CDR1 and CDR2 sequences are SGHVS and FQNEAQ. The CDR3 region is CASSLGPLGQAYEQYF. CDR3 DNA sequence: TGTGCCAGCAGCTTAGGTCCATTGGGACAGGCGTACGAGCAGTACTTC. Based on the CDR3 plus reference TRBV7-8 and TRBJ2-7, the full variable domain is GAGVSQSPRYKVAKRGQDVALRCDPISGHVSLFWYQQALGQGPEFLTYFQNEAQLDKSGLPSDRFFAERPEGSVSTLKIQRTQQEDSAVYLCASSLGPLGQAYEQYFGPGTRLTVT.

This rearrangement joins TRBV29-1 to TRBJ1-1; D is unclear. The V gene's germline CDR1 is SQVTM and CDR2 ANQGSEA. There are 13 residues in the CDR3. V lost 1 base, J lost 3 bases, and 9 bases lay in between. In DNA, the CDR3 is TGCAGCGTTGAAGGGGGTGAGGACACTGAAGCTTTCTTT. Translation gives CSVEGGEDTEAFF.

This clonotype was observed at least ten times. This chain links TRBV29-1 with TRBJ2-2; 11 bases match TRBD2. The J segment lost 6 bases and the V segment lost 6 bases, leaving 6 bases of the junction unmatched. The V gene's germline CDR1 is SQVTM and CDR2 ANQGSEA. This CDR3 has 14 residues. This CDR3 reads CSVSRTSGSGELFF. The CDR3 nucleotides read TGCAGCGTCTCCCGGACTAGCGGGTCCGGGGAGCTGTTTTTT.

This clonotype came up many times. The chain links TRBV7-6 to TRBJ1-3; the D gene is possibly TRBD1 (6 bases). The V gene lost 5 bases and the J gene lost 4 bases, with 18 bases spanning the gap. From germline, CDR1 is SGHVS and CDR2 FNYEAQ. The CDR3 runs 16 residues. The CDR3 DNA sequence: TGTGCCAGCAGCAAAAGACCCCAGGGGAGCGGAAACACCATATATTTT. Translating it yields CASSKRPQGSGNTIYF.

V usage is TRBV7-9 and J usage is TRBJ2-7, with D uncertain. The CDR3 consists of 13 residues. Trimming pared 1 base from V and 5 bases from J, leaving 9 bases between. The germline V gene has CDR1 SEHNR and CDR2 FQNEAQ (reference sequence). CDR3 protein: CASSLGSADEQYF. CDR3 DNA sequence: TGTGCCAGCAGCTTAGGGTCCGCGGACGAGCAGTACTTC.

This clonotype was seen repeatedly, ten times or more. The chain is built from TRBV19 and TRBJ1-1; weak D call: TRBD1 (6 bases). Trimming removed 1 base from V and 5 bases from J, with 14 bases in between. Germline V gene lookup returns CDR1 LNHDA and CDR2 SQIVND (reference sequence). This CDR3 has 15 residues. The CDR3 loop is CASSIGVRGITEAFF. In DNA, the CDR3 is TGTGCCAGTAGTATAGGGGTCAGGGGAATAACTGAAGCTTTCTTT.

V gene TRBV7-9 combines with J gene TRBJ2-7, with 7 bases that match TRBD1. CDR1 is SEHNR and CDR2 is FQNEAQ in the germline V gene (reference sequence). With 5 bases clipped from V and 6 bases from J, the junction kept 16 bases outside the gene matches. The CDR3 is 16 residues long. The CDR3 here is CASSPPSSEYRGEQYF. In DNA form, the CDR3 reads TGTGCCAGCAGCCCCCCTAGCAGTGAATACAGGGGCGAGCAGTACTTC.